Below, 5 T cell receptor beta chains from the same sample are listed, as sequenced in a study of T cell responses to AZD1222 COVID-19 vaccine. Assay used: immunoSEQ multiplex PCR; TCRdb lists only in-frame clones, some missing. The sample carries approximately 73,000 clones, around 83% recorded once. This specimen was peripheral blood, taken on day 0 of AZD1222 vaccination. Every receptor here comes from an adult in good health.

This chain connects TRBV2 to TRBJ1-4, with a weak D call TRBD1 (5 bases). The CDR3 is 13 amino acids. From germline, CDR1 is SNHLY and CDR2 FYNNEI. Trimming stripped 8 bases from V and 3 bases from J, with 10 bases between. CDR3 sequence (DNA): TGTGCCAGCGAAGACAGATCTAATGAAAAACTGTTTTTT. Its protein product is CASEDRSNEKLFF.

The chain uses TRBV2 and TRBJ1-5; D call uncertain. V lost 6 bases and J 5 bases, leaving 11 bases between the germline ends. This CDR3 has 13 residues. The germline CDR1 and CDR2 sequences are SNHLY and FYNNEI. CDR3 bases: TGTGCCAGCAGCCCGACTGAAGATCAGCCCCAGCATTTT. It is translated as CASSPTEDQPQHF.

This clone was counted once. V gene TRBV3-1 (or the pseudogene TRBV3-2) combines with J gene TRBJ1-6; tentative D call: TRBD1 (6 bases). The germline V gene encodes CDR1 LGHDT and CDR2 YNNKEL (reference sequence). Trimming cost V 3 bases and J 10 bases, with 25 bases left between them. The CDR3 has 18 residues. CDR3 region: CASSQDPPRQVVGSPLHF. CDR3 DNA: TGTGCCAGCAGCCAGGACCCGCCTAGACAGGTGGTAGGGTCACCCCTCCACTTT.

This clone was picked up a small number of times. The CDR3 coding sequence is TGTGCCAGTAGTCTAAGGGACAGGCCTTACACTGAAGCTTTCTTT. This translates into CASSLRDRPYTEAFF. V is TRBV19 and J is TRBJ1-1; TRBD1 matches at 8 bases. Germline V gene data show CDR1 as LNHDA and CDR2 as SQIVND (reference sequence). V shed 5 bases, J shed 3 bases, and the junction held 8 bases outside the gene matches. This CDR3 has 15 residues. The full variable domain, rest sourced from reference TRBV19 and TRBJ1-1, is DGGITQSPKYLFRKEGQNVTLSCEQNLNHDAMYWYRQDPGQGLRLIYYSQIVNDFQKGDIAEGYSVSREKKESFPLTVTSAQKNPTAFYLCASSLRDRPYTEAFFGQGTRLTVV.

V usage is TRBV21-1 and J usage is TRBJ1-1. TRBV21-1 is flagged as a pseudogene. The CDR3 sequence is 17 residues long. The CDR3 nucleotides are TGTGCCAGCATTACGGGCGGTGCTCAGTGGGAGAACACTGAAGCTTTCTTT. Translation gives CASITGGAQWENTEAFF.